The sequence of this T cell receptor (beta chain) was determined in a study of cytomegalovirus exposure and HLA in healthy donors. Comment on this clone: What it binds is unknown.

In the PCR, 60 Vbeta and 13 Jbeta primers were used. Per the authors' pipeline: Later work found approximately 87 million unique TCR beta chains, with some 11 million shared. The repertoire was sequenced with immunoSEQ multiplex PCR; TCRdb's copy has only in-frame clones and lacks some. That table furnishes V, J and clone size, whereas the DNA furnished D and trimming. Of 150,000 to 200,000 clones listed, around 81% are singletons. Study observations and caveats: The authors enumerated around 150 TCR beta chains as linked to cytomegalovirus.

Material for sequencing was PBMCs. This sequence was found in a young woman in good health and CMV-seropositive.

In DNA form, the CDR3 reads TGTGCCAGCTCACCGGCAGGGCTCGGAAACACCATATATTTT. It translates to CASSPAGLGNTIYF. The V gene is TRBV18, the J gene TRBJ1-3; D is perhaps TRBD1 (5 bases). This CDR3 has 14 amino acids. Germline values: CDR1 KGHSH, CDR2 LQKENI. The V gene lost 3 bases and the J gene lost 4 bases, with 10 bases spanning the gap.